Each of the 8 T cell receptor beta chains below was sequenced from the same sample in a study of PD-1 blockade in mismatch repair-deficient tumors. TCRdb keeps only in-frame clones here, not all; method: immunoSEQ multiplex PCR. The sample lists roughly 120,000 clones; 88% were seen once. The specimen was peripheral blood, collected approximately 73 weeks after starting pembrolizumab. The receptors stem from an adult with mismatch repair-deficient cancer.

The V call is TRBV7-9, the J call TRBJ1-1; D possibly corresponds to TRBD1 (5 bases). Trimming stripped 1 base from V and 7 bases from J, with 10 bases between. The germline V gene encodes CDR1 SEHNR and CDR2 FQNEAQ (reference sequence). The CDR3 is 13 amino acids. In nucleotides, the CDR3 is TGTGCCAGCAGCTTAGAACAGGCCCTTGAAGCTTTCTTT. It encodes CASSLEQALEAFF. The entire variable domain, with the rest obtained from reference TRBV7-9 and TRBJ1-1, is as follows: DTGVSQNPRHKITKRGQNVTFRCDPISEHNRLYWYRQTLGQGPEFLTYFQNEAQLEKSRLLSDRFSAERPKGSFSTLEIQRTEQGDSAMYLCASSLEQALEAFFGQGTRLTVV.

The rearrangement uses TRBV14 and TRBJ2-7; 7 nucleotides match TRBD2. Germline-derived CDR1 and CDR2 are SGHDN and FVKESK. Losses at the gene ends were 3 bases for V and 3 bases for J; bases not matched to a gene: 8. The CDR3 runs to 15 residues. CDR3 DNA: TGTGCCAGCAGCCATGGGAGGGGCCTGAGCTACGAGCAGTACTTC. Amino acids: CASSHGRGLSYEQYF.

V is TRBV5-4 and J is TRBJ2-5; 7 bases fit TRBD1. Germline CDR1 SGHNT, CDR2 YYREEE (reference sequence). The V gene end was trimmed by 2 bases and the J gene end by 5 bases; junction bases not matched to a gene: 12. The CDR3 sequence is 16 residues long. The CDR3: CASSLARTGIEETQYF. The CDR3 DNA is TGTGCCAGCAGCTTAGCCCGGACAGGCATCGAGGAGACCCAGTACTTC.

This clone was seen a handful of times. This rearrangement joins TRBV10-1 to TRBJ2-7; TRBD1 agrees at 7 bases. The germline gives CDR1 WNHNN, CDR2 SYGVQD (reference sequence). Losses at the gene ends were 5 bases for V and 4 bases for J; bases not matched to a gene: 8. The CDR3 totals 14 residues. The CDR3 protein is CASSSRQGAYEQYF. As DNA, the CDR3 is TGCGCCAGCAGTTCCCGACAGGGTGCGTACGAGCAGTACTTC.

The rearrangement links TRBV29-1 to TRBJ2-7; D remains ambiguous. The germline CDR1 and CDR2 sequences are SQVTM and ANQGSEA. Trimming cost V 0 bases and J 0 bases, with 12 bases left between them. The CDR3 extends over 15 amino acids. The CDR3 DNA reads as TGCAGCGTTGAAGAGTCCAAGGCCGGCTCCTACGAGCAGTACTTC. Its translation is CSVEESKAGSYEQYF.

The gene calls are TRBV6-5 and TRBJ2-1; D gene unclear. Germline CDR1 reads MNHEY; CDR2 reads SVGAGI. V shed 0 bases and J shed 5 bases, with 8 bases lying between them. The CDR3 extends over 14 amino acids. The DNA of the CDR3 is TGTGCCAGCAGTTACTCCGGCGGCAACAATGAGCAGTTCTTC. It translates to CASSYSGGNNEQFF.

CDR3 in DNA: TGTGCCAGCAGCCAGGGACTAGCGGGAGTTGGCACCGGGGAGCTGTTTTTT. Its translation: CASSQGLAGVGTGELFF. The chain couples TRBV11-3 to TRBJ2-2; 14 nucleotides match TRBD2. Trimming removed 5 bases from V and 4 bases from J; junction bases left unmatched: 6. This CDR3 contains 17 residues. CDR1 and CDR2 from the germline V gene are SGHNT and YENEEA.

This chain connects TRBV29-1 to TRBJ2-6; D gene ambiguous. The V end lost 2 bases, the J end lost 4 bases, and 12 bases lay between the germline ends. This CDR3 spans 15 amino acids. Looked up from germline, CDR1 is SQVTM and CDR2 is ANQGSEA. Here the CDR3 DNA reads TGCAGCGTTGAACTGGGCTATTCCGGGGCCAACGTCCTGACTTTC. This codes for CSVELGYSGANVLTF.